Listed below are T cell receptor beta chains from one sample, sequenced in a study of CD4 T cells in relation to SARS-CoV-2 and coronaviruses. This table comes from immunoSEQ multiplex PCR, and its TCRdb copy is limited to in-frame clones, with some not included. The profile shows around 25,000 clones, roughly 73% of them singletons. Their antigens remain unidentified. The sequencing sample was made of CD4+ T cells from PBMCs, cultured in vitro. The source is a human donor in good health. Both conserved end residues are part of each CDR3. The D gene is left open where the match is weak. Rows give clone size only sometimes, using once, few, many, or a class for an expanded clone.

V gene: TRBV7-2; clone size: NA; D gene: NA; J gene: TRBJ1-4; CDR3 DNA: TGTGCCAGCAGCTTAGGGACACCGGGTCGGGAAAAACTGTTTTTT; CDR3 protein: CASSLGTPGREKLFF
V gene: TRBV2; clone size: NA; D gene: NA; J gene: TRBJ2-5; CDR3 DNA: TGTGCCAGCAGTACTCAGGGGGAGACCCAGTACTTC; CDR3 protein: CASSTQGETQYF
V gene: TRBV2; clone size: NA; D gene: NA; J gene: TRBJ2-2; CDR3 DNA: TGTGCCAGCAGTGAAAGGGGCGGCGGGGAGCTGTTTTTT; CDR3 protein: CASSERGGGELFF
V gene: TRBV5-4; clone size: NA; D gene: TRBD2; J gene: TRBJ2-1; CDR3 DNA: TGTGCCAGCAGCTTTCGTAGCGGGGGGGCTTATGAGCAGTTCTTC; CDR3 protein: CASSFRSGGAYEQFF
V gene: TRBV13; clone size: once; D gene: TRBD1; J gene: TRBJ1-6; CDR3 DNA: TGTGCCAGCAGCTTAAACGGACAGGACAGAAATAATTCACCCCTCCACTTT; CDR3 protein: CASSLNGQDRNNSPLHF
V gene: TRBV5-4; clone size: NA; D gene: NA; J gene: TRBJ2-3; CDR3 DNA: TGTGCCAGCAGCTTGGTTGGGCGGGCCCCAGATACGCAGTATTTT; CDR3 protein: CASSLVGRAPDTQYF
V gene: TRBV25-1; clone size: NA; D gene: NA; J gene: TRBJ1-2; CDR3 DNA: TGTGCCAGCAGCACTTCCGGGTTCTATGGCTACACCTTC; CDR3 protein: CASSTSGFYGYTF
V gene: TRBV29-1; clone size: few; D gene: TRBD2; J gene: TRBJ2-1; CDR3 DNA: TGCAGCGCCCGACTAGCGGCTTCCTACAATGAGCAGTTCTTC; CDR3 protein: CSARLAASYNEQFF
V gene: TRBV20-1; clone size: NA; D gene: NA; J gene: TRBJ2-2; CDR3 DNA: TGCAGTGCTAGTAGCAGGAAAAACACCGGGGAGCTGTTTTTT; CDR3 protein: CSASSRKNTGELFF
V gene: TRBV19; clone size: NA; D gene: TRBD2; J gene: TRBJ2-3; CDR3 DNA: TGTGCCAGTAGTGGGGGACTAGCGGGGGGACATCCTAGCACAGATACGCAGTATTTT; CDR3 protein: CASSGGLAGGHPSTDTQYF
V gene: TRBV11-2; clone size: NA; D gene: TRBD2; J gene: TRBJ2-7; CDR3 DNA: TGTGCCAGCAGCTTGGGTGCGACTAGCGGGATGAACGAGCAGTACTTC; CDR3 protein: CASSLGATSGMNEQYF
V gene: TRBV7-6; clone size: NA; D gene: NA; J gene: TRBJ1-2; CDR3 DNA: TGTGCCAGCGGAGGGGCCAACTATGGCTACACCTTC; CDR3 protein: CASGGANYGYTF
V gene: TRBV14; clone size: NA; D gene: NA; J gene: TRBJ1-4; CDR3 DNA: TGTGCCAGCAGCCAAGACGCGGTTGGGAGTAAAAAACTGTTTTTT; CDR3 protein: CASSQDAVGSKKLFF
V gene: TRBV6-2/TRBV6-3; clone size: few; D gene: NA; J gene: TRBJ1-1; CDR3 DNA: TGTGCCAGCAGTATGGCTTACACTGAAGCTTTCTTT; CDR3 protein: CASSMAYTEAFF
V gene: TRBV29-1; clone size: NA; D gene: TRBD1; J gene: TRBJ1-2; CDR3 DNA: TGCAGCGTTGCGGATGGACAGGAATTGGGCTACACCTTC; CDR3 protein: CSVADGQELGYTF
V gene: TRBV7-2; clone size: NA; D gene: TRBD2; J gene: TRBJ2-7; CDR3 DNA: TGTGCCAGCAGCTTAAGGGGACTAGCGGCCCACTCCTACGAGCAGTACTTC; CDR3 protein: CASSLRGLAAHSYEQYF
V gene: TRBV11-2; clone size: NA; D gene: NA; J gene: TRBJ2-2; CDR3 DNA: TGTGCCAGCAGCCTCGCCGGGGAGCTGTTTTTT; CDR3 protein: CASSLAGELFF
V gene: TRBV7-8; clone size: NA; D gene: NA; J gene: TRBJ1-6; CDR3 DNA: TGTGCCAGCAGCTTAATGGTTGGGAATTCACCCCTCCACTTT; CDR3 protein: CASSLMVGNSPLHF
V gene: TRBV6-1; clone size: once; D gene: TRBD2; J gene: TRBJ2-2; CDR3 DNA: TGTGCCAGCAGTGAAGGGGCTAGCGGGAGGTCCACCGGGGAGCTGTTTTTT; CDR3 protein: CASSEGASGRSTGELFF
V gene: TRBV6-5; clone size: NA; D gene: NA; J gene: TRBJ2-4; CDR3 DNA: TGTGCCAGCAGCCGTAGTGTAGTGGACATTCAGTACTTC; CDR3 protein: CASSRSVVDIQYF
V gene: TRBV14; clone size: NA; D gene: NA; J gene: TRBJ2-7; CDR3 DNA: TGTGCCAGCAGCCGCCATAGGGGTAACGAGCAGTACTTC; CDR3 protein: CASSRHRGNEQYF
V gene: TRBV6-5; clone size: NA; D gene: NA; J gene: TRBJ2-5; CDR3 DNA: TGTGCCAGCAGTTACCAACTAGGGAGCGCAGAGACCCAGTACTTC; CDR3 protein: CASSYQLGSAETQYF
V gene: TRBV7-3; clone size: few; D gene: TRBD2; J gene: TRBJ2-2; CDR3 DNA: TGTGCCAGCAGCCCCAGCCTCAGCGGGAGCCTCACCGGGGAGCTGTTTTTT; CDR3 protein: CASSPSLSGSLTGELFF
V gene: TRBV29-1; clone size: NA; D gene: NA; J gene: TRBJ2-3; CDR3 DNA: TGCAGCGTTGAAGATTACGTTAAGGGTACAGATACGCAGTATTTT; CDR3 protein: CSVEDYVKGTDTQYF
V gene: TRBV5-6; clone size: NA; D gene: NA; J gene: TRBJ1-2; CDR3 DNA: TGTGCCAGCAGCTTGCTCGACGGAATCACAAACTATGGCTACACCTTC; CDR3 protein: CASSLLDGITNYGYTF
V gene: TRBV7-2; clone size: NA; D gene: NA; J gene: TRBJ2-3; CDR3 DNA: TGTGCCAGCAGCTCAGAGGGGAGAGAAGTAGATACGCAGTATTTT; CDR3 protein: CASSSEGREVDTQYF
V gene: TRBV19; clone size: NA; D gene: TRBD2; J gene: TRBJ2-5; CDR3 DNA: TGTGCCAGTAGACTAGCGCCCCAAGAGACCCAGTACTTC; CDR3 protein: CASRLAPQETQYF
V gene: TRBV5-1; clone size: NA; D gene: TRBD2; J gene: TRBJ2-1; CDR3 DNA: TGCGCCAGCAGCTTGGACACTAGCGGAGTACAATACAATGAGCAGTTCTTC; CDR3 protein: CASSLDTSGVQYNEQFF
V gene: TRBV28; clone size: once; D gene: NA; J gene: TRBJ1-2; CDR3 DNA: TGTGCCAGCAGGAAGGAAACGGTGCTCTATGGCTACACCTTC; CDR3 protein: CASRKETVLYGYTF
V gene: TRBV5-1; clone size: NA; D gene: NA; J gene: TRBJ2-3; CDR3 DNA: TGCGCCAGCAGCTTGTGGCGCGTTACAGATACGCAGTATTTT; CDR3 protein: CASSLWRVTDTQYF
V gene: TRBV6-2/TRBV6-3; clone size: NA; D gene: NA; J gene: TRBJ1-5; CDR3 DNA: TGTGCCAGCAGTTACCCGTTTAGTCCCCACCCCGGTCAGCCCCAGCATTTT; CDR3 protein: CASSYPFSPHPGQPQHF
V gene: TRBV7-2; clone size: NA; D gene: NA; J gene: TRBJ1-1; CDR3 DNA: TGTGCCAGCAGCTCCCTCATCACTGAAGCTTTCTTT; CDR3 protein: CASSSLITEAFF
V gene: TRBV6-5; clone size: few; D gene: NA; J gene: TRBJ1-1; CDR3 DNA: TGTGCCAGCAGTTACTCAAGGAGAAACACTGAAGCTTTCTTT; CDR3 protein: CASSYSRRNTEAFF
V gene: TRBV19; clone size: NA; D gene: NA; J gene: TRBJ2-7; CDR3 DNA: TGTGCCAGTAGTATAGTGGGGGGGCAAGGCTACGAGCAGTACTTC; CDR3 protein: CASSIVGGQGYEQYF
V gene: TRBV7-8; clone size: NA; D gene: NA; J gene: TRBJ2-7; CDR3 DNA: TGTGCCAGCAGCTTAGGGGCCTCGGGGGGCAATCCCTACGAGCAGTACTTC; CDR3 protein: CASSLGASGGNPYEQYF
V gene: TRBV18; clone size: NA; D gene: TRBD1; J gene: TRBJ2-1; CDR3 DNA: TGTGCCAGCTCACCACAGGGACAGGGTCTCAACAATGAGCAGTTCTTC; CDR3 protein: CASSPQGQGLNNEQFF
V gene: TRBV7-9; clone size: NA; D gene: NA; J gene: TRBJ2-4; CDR3 DNA: TGTGCCAGCAGCTCTCCCAGCAGCAACATTCAGTACTTC; CDR3 protein: CASSSPSSNIQYF
V gene: TRBV21-1; clone size: once; D gene: NA; J gene: TRBJ2-7; CDR3 DNA: TGTGCCAGCAGCAAAAATTCAAGGGGGGGGCGATTACTCTACGAGCAGTACTTC; CDR3 protein: CASSKNSRGGRLLYEQYF
V gene: TRBV25-1; clone size: NA; D gene: NA; J gene: TRBJ2-7; CDR3 DNA: TGTGCCAGCAGTGAATTCCTCGGGAGATTCAACGAGCAGTACTTC; CDR3 protein: CASSEFLGRFNEQYF
V gene: TRBV6-5; clone size: NA; D gene: NA; J gene: TRBJ2-4; CDR3 DNA: TGTGCCAGCAGTTACGGGACGGACAACATTCAGTACTTC; CDR3 protein: CASSYGTDNIQYF
V gene: TRBV7-9; clone size: NA; D gene: NA; J gene: TRBJ1-4; CDR3 DNA: TGTGCCAGCAGCGTGGGGTTTGAAAAACTGTTTTTT; CDR3 protein: CASSVGFEKLFF
V gene: TRBV12-5; clone size: once; D gene: NA; J gene: TRBJ2-1; CDR3 DNA: TGTGCTAGTGGTTTACTAACCGCTGGAGGGAACGAGTTCTTC; CDR3 protein: CASGLLTAGGNEFF
V gene: TRBV3-1/TRBV3-2; clone size: NA; D gene: TRBD2; J gene: TRBJ2-7; CDR3 DNA: TGTGCCAGCAGCCCATTGACTAGCGGTTCCTCCCAGCAGTACTTC; CDR3 protein: CASSPLTSGSSQQYF
V gene: TRBV10-3; clone size: NA; D gene: NA; J gene: TRBJ2-3; CDR3 DNA: TGTGCCATCAGTGGCCAGGGGAGTAGGAATACGCAGTATTTT; CDR3 protein: CAISGQGSRNTQYF
V gene: TRBV5-6; clone size: large; D gene: NA; J gene: TRBJ2-5; CDR3 DNA: TGTGCCAGCAGCAACCTCCCGGAGACCCAGTACTTC; CDR3 protein: CASSNLPETQYF
V gene: TRBV23-1; clone size: NA; D gene: NA; J gene: TRBJ1-2; CDR3 DNA: TGCGCCAGCAGTCAATCGCCCGGGGGATGGCATGGCTACACCTTC; CDR3 protein: CASSQSPGGWHGYTF
V gene: TRBV4-1; clone size: few; D gene: NA; J gene: TRBJ2-1; CDR3 DNA: TGCGCCAGCAGCCAAGCCAGCTTCAATGAGCAGTTCTTC; CDR3 protein: CASSQASFNEQFF
V gene: TRBV6-2/TRBV6-3; clone size: NA; D gene: TRBD2; J gene: TRBJ2-1; CDR3 DNA: TGTGCCAGCAGTACACTAGCGGGGGGGAGCGATGAGCAGTTCTTC; CDR3 protein: CASSTLAGGSDEQFF
V gene: TRBV9; clone size: once; D gene: TRBD2; J gene: TRBJ2-3; CDR3 DNA: TGTGCCAGCAGCGCTAGACTACTAGCGGGAGCTACAGATACGCAGTATTTT; CDR3 protein: CASSARLLAGATDTQYF
V gene: TRBV10-3; clone size: NA; D gene: NA; J gene: TRBJ1-1; CDR3 DNA: TGTGCCATCAGTGGATCACCAAACACTGAAGCTTTCTTT; CDR3 protein: CAISGSPNTEAFF
V gene: TRBV7-2; clone size: NA; D gene: NA; J gene: TRBJ2-1; CDR3 DNA: TGTGCCAGCAGCTTAGAGTCTCGGGCCGAGCAGTTCTTC; CDR3 protein: CASSLESRAEQFF
V gene: TRBV18; clone size: NA; D gene: NA; J gene: TRBJ1-1; CDR3 DNA: TGTGCCAGCTCACGGGCGAACACTGAAGCTTTCTTT; CDR3 protein: CASSRANTEAFF
V gene: TRBV3-1/TRBV3-2; clone size: NA; D gene: TRBD2; J gene: TRBJ2-1; CDR3 DNA: TGTGCCAGCAGCCAAGAATCCAGCGGGGGGAGTGAGCAGTTCTTC; CDR3 protein: CASSQESSGGSEQFF